This record covers a single TCR beta chain. In its sample, this clone was seen a few times. The antigen this receptor binds is unknown. The sample holds no much larger clone one base away, and base qualities are not on file. The data were taken from a study of blood T cell repertoires in COVID-19 (TCRdb year 2020). Notes on the research overall: The collaborator samples originated in the United States, Italy and Spain and spanned the acute and convalescent phases of COVID-19. The material from the prospective study consisted of cDNA or gDNA derived from T cells, B-cell-depleted T cells, or PBMCs. Deeply sampled blood TCRbeta repertoires from subjects exposed to, actively infected with, or recovered from COVID-19 were included in the dataset. A freely available public database, intended as a resource for researchers studying the immune response to SARS-CoV-2, is where the repertoires were released. Samples came from the ongoing ImmuneRACE study (first 160 participants) plus 1,254 subjects from 6 global collaborators. A de-identified subject ID, COVID-19 status, age in years and sex were almost always included in the sample metadata. Where HLA class I and class II types were available, the types were taken from metadata supplied by the sample provider, not from assay-based typing. General findings and caveats noted by the study authors: The amount of clinical and demographic metadata varied by source and participant and was provided uncurated.

The collaborating institutions used their own protocols to collect whole blood in K2EDTA tubes. For TCRbeta analysis, collaborators shipped samples in one of three forms: frozen whole blood, isolated PBMCs, or DNA extracted from either of those sample types. TCRbeta CDR3 regions were amplified from genomic DNA by means of the immunoSEQ Assay, a bias-controlled multiplex PCR. In the source study's methods: The number of nucleated cells in each sample was estimated by amplification of reference gene primers within the assay. To quantify the absolute abundance of each unique TCRbeta CDR3 rearrangement, sequence reads were collapsed and filtered. For each sample, productive Simpson clonality was calculated as the square root of Simpson's diversity index across productive rearrangements. What TCRdb holds here is the immuneACCESS table cut down to in-frame rearrangements. Part of the clones is not present; checked against another copy, under half of the missing clones reflect an unresolved V gene, and the others are unexplained. That table furnishes V, J and clone size, whereas the DNA furnished D and trimming. This sample holds around 75,000 clones; approximately 90% were observed only once. Just under 0.6% of the sample lies in the top ten.

At the junction V is shortened by 6 bases and J by 1 base; bases outside the gene matches: 12. CDR1 and CDR2 are read off the germline V gene as SGHAT and FQNNGV. Reading from cysteine to phenylalanine, the CDR3 counts 18 amino acids. Left in the record is the CDR3 DNA by itself, 54 bases read in frame from the first base. The sequenced sample consisted of peripheral blood. The TCR comes from a man aged 55 to 69 with acute or convalescent COVID-19. The sequence joins TRBV11-2 to TRBJ2-7, with 13 middle bases fitting TRBD2. For the CDR3, the sequence is CASRARRLAGGLSYEQYF. At the DNA level, the sequence is TGTGCCAGCAGGGCCCGGCGACTAGCGGGGGGACTATCCTACGAGCAGTACTTC. The variable domain in full, with residues beyond the CDR3 obtained from the reference TRBV11-2 and TRBJ2-7 genes, is EAGVAQSPRYKIIEKRQSVAFWCNPISGHATLYWYQQILGQGPKLLIQFQNNGVVDDSQLPKDRFSAERLKGVDSTLKIQPAKLEDSAVYLCASRARRLAGGLSYEQYFGPGTRLTVT.